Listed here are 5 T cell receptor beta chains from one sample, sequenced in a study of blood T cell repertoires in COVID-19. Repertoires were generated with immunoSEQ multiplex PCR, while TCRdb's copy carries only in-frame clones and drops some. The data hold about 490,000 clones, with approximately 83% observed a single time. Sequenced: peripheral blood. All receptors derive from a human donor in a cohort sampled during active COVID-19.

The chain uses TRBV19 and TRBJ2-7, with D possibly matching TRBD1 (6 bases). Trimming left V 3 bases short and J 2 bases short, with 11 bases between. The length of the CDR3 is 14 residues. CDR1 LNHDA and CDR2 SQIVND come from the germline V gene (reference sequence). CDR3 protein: CASSIAGQTYEQYF. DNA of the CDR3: TGTGCCAGTAGTATTGCTGGACAGACCTACGAGCAGTACTTC. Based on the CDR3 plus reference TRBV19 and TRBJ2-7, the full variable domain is DGGITQSPKYLFRKEGQNVTLSCEQNLNHDAMYWYRQDPGQGLRLIYYSQIVNDFQKGDIAEGYSVSREKKESFPLTVTSAQKNPTAFYLCASSIAGQTYEQYFGPGTRLTVT.

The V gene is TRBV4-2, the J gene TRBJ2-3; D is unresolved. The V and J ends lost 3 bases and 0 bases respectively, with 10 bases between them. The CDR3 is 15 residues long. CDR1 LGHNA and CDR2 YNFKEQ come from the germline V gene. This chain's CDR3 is CASSHSRSSTDTQYF. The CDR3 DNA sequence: TGTGCCAGCAGCCATAGTCGGTCTAGCACAGATACGCAGTATTTT.

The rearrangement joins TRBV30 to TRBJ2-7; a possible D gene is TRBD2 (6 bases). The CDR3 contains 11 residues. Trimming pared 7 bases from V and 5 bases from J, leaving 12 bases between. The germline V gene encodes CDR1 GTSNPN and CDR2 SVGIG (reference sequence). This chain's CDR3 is CASRLVHEQYF. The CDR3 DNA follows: TGTGCCTCCCGACTAGTCCACGAGCAGTACTTC.

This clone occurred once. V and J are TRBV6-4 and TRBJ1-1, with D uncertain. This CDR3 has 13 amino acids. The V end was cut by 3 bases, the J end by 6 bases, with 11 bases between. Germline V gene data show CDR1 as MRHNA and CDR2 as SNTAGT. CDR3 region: CASSEYSQAEAFF. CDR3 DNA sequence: TGTGCCAGCAGTGAATACAGTCAGGCTGAAGCTTTCTTT.

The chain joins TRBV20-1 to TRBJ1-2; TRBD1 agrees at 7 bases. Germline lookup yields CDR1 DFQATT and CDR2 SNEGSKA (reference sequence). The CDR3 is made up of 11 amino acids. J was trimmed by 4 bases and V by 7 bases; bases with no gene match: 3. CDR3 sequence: CSVNRGYGYTF. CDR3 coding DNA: TGCAGTGTTAACAGGGGCTATGGCTACACCTTC.